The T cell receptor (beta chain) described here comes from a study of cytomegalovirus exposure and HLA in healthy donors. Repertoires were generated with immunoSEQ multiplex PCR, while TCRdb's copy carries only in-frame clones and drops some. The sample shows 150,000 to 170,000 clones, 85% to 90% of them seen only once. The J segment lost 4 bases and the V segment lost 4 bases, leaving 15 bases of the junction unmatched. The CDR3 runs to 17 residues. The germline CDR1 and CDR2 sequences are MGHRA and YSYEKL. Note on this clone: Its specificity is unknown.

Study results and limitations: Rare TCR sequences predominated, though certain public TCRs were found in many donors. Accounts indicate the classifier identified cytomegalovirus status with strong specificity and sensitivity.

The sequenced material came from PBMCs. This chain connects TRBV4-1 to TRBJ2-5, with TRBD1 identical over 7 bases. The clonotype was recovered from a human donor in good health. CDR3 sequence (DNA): TGCGCCAGCAGCCCCAAAGAGCGACAGGGCCCCGCAGAGACCCAGTACTTC. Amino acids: CASSPKERQGPAETQYF.